Below are 32 T cell receptor beta chains sequenced from a single sample in a study of Ad26.COV2.S vaccination and SARS-CoV-2 variants. TCRdb's table, derived via immunoSEQ multiplex PCR, lists solely in-frame clones and lacks some. The sample yields around 450,000 clones, roughly nine tenths seen once. Indicated treatment: roughly 18 received Ad26.COV2.S at low or high dose, single or two shots; roughly 5 received placebo; per-sample allocation not given. The samples were gathered on day 63 after the first injection of vaccine or placebo. The sequenced sample was peripheral blood, obtained in a trial of Ad26.COV2.S vaccine versus placebo. These receptors were obtained from a person between 18 and 60 years old who received the Ad26.COV2.S COVID-19 vaccine or a placebo.

This rearrangement joins TRBV7-9 to TRBJ1-2; D gene ambiguous. The CDR3 has 14 amino acids. Trimming cost V 7 bases and J 2 bases, with 14 bases left between them. Per the germline V gene, CDR1 is SEHNR and CDR2 is FQNEAQ (reference sequence). The CDR3 sequence is CASNSLGWNYGYTF. In DNA form, the CDR3 reads TGTGCCAGCAACTCCCTAGGGTGGAACTATGGCTACACCTTC.

For the CDR3, the DNA is TGTGCCAGCAGCCCCATCTTTTCCACGGTCGGGACCTCTGGGGCCAACGTCCTGACTTTC. This codes for CASSPIFSTVGTSGANVLTF. The chain joins TRBV5-4 to TRBJ2-6; TRBD1 or TRBD2 may be the D gene (5 bases each). This CDR3 is 20 amino acids long. Per germline, CDR1 SGHNT and CDR2 YYREEE (reference sequence). V dropped 4 bases and J dropped 0 bases, with 23 bases sitting between them.

The chain uses TRBV24-1 and TRBJ2-2, with 7 bases fitting TRBD2. CDR1 and CDR2 from the germline V gene are KGHDR and SFDVKD. The CDR3 has 16 amino acids. V shed 3 bases and J 4 bases; nucleotides not matched to a gene: 7. The CDR3 DNA is TGTGCCACCAGTGATACGTATTGGGGGGGCACCGGGGAGCTGTTTTTT. Translating it yields CATSDTYWGGTGELFF.

This clone was detected many times. The rearrangement links TRBV4-1 to TRBJ2-1; D not certain. V was pared by 4 bases and J by 6 bases, with 13 bases between. This CDR3 region has 14 residues. Germline V lookup: CDR1 MGHRA, CDR2 YSYEKL. This CDR3 reads CASSPPRLINEQFF. CDR3 in DNA: TGCGCCAGCAGCCCCCCGAGACTTATCAATGAGCAGTTCTTC.

The chain combines TRBV2 with TRBJ1-3, with TRBD1 as a possible D gene (5 bases). The V gene's germline CDR1 is SNHLY and CDR2 FYNNEI. With 3 bases removed from V and 2 bases from J, the gap between germline ends came to 8 bases. The CDR3 spans 14 residues. Here the CDR3 DNA reads TGTGCCAGCAGTGACCAGGGCGCTGGAAACACCATATATTTT. Its translation is CASSDQGAGNTIYF.

The chain carries TRBV6-5 and TRBJ1-1, with TRBD1 as a possible D gene (6 bases). Trimming stripped 9 bases from V and 3 bases from J, with 14 bases between. Per the germline V gene, CDR1 is MNHEY and CDR2 is SVGAGI. CDR3 length: 13 amino acids. In DNA, the CDR3 is TGTGCCAGTCACCCCAGGGGTTACACTGAAGCTTTCTTT. It translates to CASHPRGYTEAFF.

CDR3 residues: CASSLEGFSGNTIYF. CDR3 DNA sequence: TGTGCCAGCAGCTTAGAGGGATTCTCTGGAAACACCATATATTTT. The rearrangement links TRBV11-2 to TRBJ1-3; D unresolved. Trimming took 0 bases from V and 0 from J, leaving 6 bases between them. Germline V lookup: CDR1 SGHAT, CDR2 FQNNGV. This CDR3 spans 15 amino acids.

The chain joins TRBV6-6 to TRBJ1-2; 9 positions agree with TRBD1. The CDR3 has 13 residues. Trimming at V came to 6 bases and at J to 4 bases, leaving 3 bases not matched to a gene. Germline assignment: CDR1 MNHNY and CDR2 SVGAGI (reference sequence). CDR3 sequence reads: CASSLDRGYGYTF. The DNA of the CDR3 is TGTGCCAGCAGCCTGGACAGGGGCTATGGCTACACCTTC.

This chain connects TRBV28 to TRBJ1-1, with D hard to call. The CDR3 runs 14 residues. Trimming pared 5 bases from V and 7 bases from J, leaving 17 bases between. Germline V gives CDR1 MDHEN, CDR2 SYDVKM. CDR3 nucleotides: TGTGCCAGCAGTATCGTGGGAGTCGGAAATGAAGCTTTCTTT. It codes for CASSIVGVGNEAFF.

The rearrangement joins TRBV7-9 to TRBJ2-7, with D perhaps matching TRBD1 (6 bases). CDR3 length: 12 residues. Germline loops: CDR1 SEHNR, CDR2 FQNEAQ (reference sequence). Trimming took 5 bases from V and 6 from J, leaving 11 bases between them. As DNA, the CDR3 is TGTGCCAGCAGCCACGGGACACGCGAGCAGTACTTC. Protein: CASSHGTREQYF.

This chain links TRBV21-1 with TRBJ1-4. TRBV21-1 is a pseudogene. There are 15 residues in the CDR3. Written as DNA, the CDR3 is TGTGCCAGCAGGGAGGAGGGATGCACTAATGAAAAACTGTTTTTT. This translates into CASREEGCTNEKLFF.

The chain has TRBV12-3 or TRBV12-4 and TRBJ1-4; D possibly corresponds to TRBD1 (6 bases). There are 13 residues in the CDR3. V lost 9 bases and J 5 bases, leaving 13 bases between the germline ends. The CDR3 loop reads CASGGQLNEKLFF. CDR3 DNA sequence: TGTGCCAGTGGGGGACAACTGAATGAAAAACTGTTTTTT.

This clone occurred a few times. This chain connects TRBV18 to TRBJ1-6; D might be TRBD1 (5 bases). V gave up 3 bases and J gave up 10 bases, with 19 bases separating them. CDR1 is KGHSH, CDR2 LQKENI, per germline. The CDR3 runs 16 residues. The CDR3 loop reads CASSPASSARGSPLHF. For the CDR3, the DNA is TGTGCCAGCTCACCGGCGTCGTCCGCCCGGGGGTCACCCCTCCACTTT. The whole variable domain, filled in from reference TRBV18 and TRBJ1-6, reads NAGVMQNPRHLVRRRGQEARLRCSPMKGHSHVYWYRQLPEEGLKFMVYLQKENIIDESGMPKERFSAEFPKEGPSILRIQQVVRGDSAAYFCASSPASSARGSPLHFGNGTRLTVT.

The V gene is TRBV2, the J gene TRBJ2-3; tentatively, D is TRBD1 (6 bases). CDR3 length: 14 residues. The germline CDR1 and CDR2 sequences are SNHLY and FYNNEI. V was trimmed by 4 bases and J by 6 bases, leaving 14 bases between them. The CDR3 region has the DNA TGTGCCAGCAGTGTTAGCTTCCAGGGGGATACGCAGTATTTT. Its protein product is CASSVSFQGDTQYF.

V gene TRBV6-6 combines with J gene TRBJ2-5; D not certain. V was pared by 4 bases and J by 0 bases, with 6 bases between. This CDR3 is built from 13 residues. Germline CDR1 and CDR2: MNHNY and SVGAGI (reference sequence). CDR3: CASSFSYQETQYF. In nucleotides, the CDR3 is TGTGCCAGCAGTTTTAGCTACCAAGAGACCCAGTACTTC.

This chain links TRBV19 with TRBJ1-2, with a possible D match to TRBD1 (6 bases). Germline CDR1 and CDR2: LNHDA and SQIVND (reference sequence). This CDR3 is built from 12 residues. The V and J ends lost 7 bases and 7 bases respectively, with 13 bases between them. CDR3 in DNA: TGTGCCAGTACCAGGGGTGGTGGTGGCTACACCTTC. Translating it yields CASTRGGGGYTF.

The chain has TRBV6-6 and TRBJ2-7; D is perhaps TRBD2 (5 bases). This CDR3 comprises 14 residues. V lost 2 bases, J lost 5 bases, and 13 bases lay in between. Germline V gene sequence: CDR1 MNHNY, CDR2 SVGAGI (reference sequence). The CDR3 region is CASSYGSLEDEQYV. CDR3 nucleotides: TGTGCCAGCAGTTACGGGAGTCTAGAAGACGAGCAGTACGTC.

The chain carries TRBV28 and TRBJ1-3; no clear D gene. The CDR3 is made up of 12 amino acids. V shed 5 bases and J shed 8 bases, with 10 bases lying between them. Germline lookup yields CDR1 MDHEN and CDR2 SYDVKM. CDR3 amino acids: CASSPSIDTIYF. In nucleotides, the CDR3 is TGTGCCAGCAGTCCCTCGATCGACACCATATATTTT.

In this sample, this clone turned up once. This chain uses TRBV5-4 with TRBJ1-6; the D gene is possibly TRBD1 (5 bases). Germline V gives CDR1 SGHNT, CDR2 YYREEE (reference sequence). V was clipped by 1 base and J by 6 bases, with 11 bases between them. The CDR3 is 15 amino acids. In DNA form, the CDR3 reads TGTGCCAGCAGCTTGTGGTCAGGGTCTAATTCACCCCTCCACTTT. Protein product: CASSLWSGSNSPLHF.

The CDR3 loop is CATSGLAGGGELFF. The CDR3, as DNA: TGTGCCACCAGTGGACTAGCGGGAGGCGGGGAGCTGTTTTTT. The chain couples TRBV15 to TRBJ2-2, with 14 positions matching TRBD2. The junction had 1 base not matched to a gene; V was cut back by 6 bases and J by 7 bases. This CDR3 has 14 amino acids. Germline V gene sequence: CDR1 LNHNV, CDR2 YYDKDF (reference sequence).

CDR3 in amino acids: CASSLVAHLQEKLFF. The CDR3 DNA follows: TGTGCCAGCAGCTTGGTGGCCCACCTGCAAGAAAAACTGTTTTTT. This chain links TRBV5-5 with TRBJ1-4; D uncertain. The CDR3 runs to 15 residues. The ends were cut back, 0 bases at V and 8 bases at J, with 14 bases in the middle. CDR1 and CDR2 (germline): SGHKS, YYEKEE (reference sequence).

J is TRBJ1-2 and V is TRBV5-1, with D hard to call. V was pared by 5 bases and J by 4 bases, with 15 bases between. The CDR3 length is 14 residues. Germline V gene data show CDR1 as SGHRS and CDR2 as YFSETQ. The CDR3 sequence is CASRPNTEFYGYTF. The CDR3 DNA sequence: TGCGCCAGCAGACCGAATACAGAGTTCTATGGCTACACCTTC.

The chain employs TRBV4-2 and TRBJ2-3, with 10 bases identical to TRBD1. After removal of 2 bases from V and 2 bases from J, the junction contained 4 bases not matched to a gene. The CDR3 loop spans 16 amino acids. CDR1 is LGHNA, CDR2 YNFKEQ, per germline. CDR3 loop: CASSQLTGGVTDTQYF. CDR3 DNA: TGTGCCAGCAGCCAACTGACAGGGGGCGTCACAGATACGCAGTATTTT.

V is TRBV2 and J is TRBJ1-6; D might be TRBD1 (5 bases). The germline gives CDR1 SNHLY, CDR2 FYNNEI. This CDR3 region has 16 residues. V lost 8 bases, J lost 6 bases, and 20 bases lay in between. The CDR3 DNA is TGTGCCAGCGTGCAGGGAACATTTGTGGGTAATTCACCCCTCCACTTT. Amino acid sequence: CASVQGTFVGNSPLHF.

V is TRBV7-2 and J is TRBJ1-1; 9 bases line up with TRBD1. The CDR3 is 17 residues long. With 5 bases clipped from V and 3 bases from J, the junction kept 13 bases outside the gene matches. From germline, CDR1 is SGHTA and CDR2 FQGNSA. In nucleotides, the CDR3 is TGTGCCAGCAGCATCCGGGACAGGGTGTTTGGCCACACTGAAGCTTTCTTT. Translated, it gives CASSIRDRVFGHTEAFF.

This chain uses TRBV19 with TRBJ1-5; D remains unclear. The CDR3 loop spans 13 amino acids. Germline V gene data show CDR1 as LNHDA and CDR2 as SQIVND (reference sequence). V shed 4 bases and J shed 3 bases, with 7 bases lying between them. In DNA form, the CDR3 reads TGTGCCAGTAGTACAAAGTACAATCAGCCCCAGCATTTT. Residues: CASSTKYNQPQHF.

The J gene is TRBJ2-1, the V gene TRBV4-3, with D hard to call. The germline V gene encodes CDR1 LGHNA and CDR2 YSLEER. Deletions cut 1 base from V and 13 bases from J, with 14 bases between. The CDR3 has 13 residues. CDR3 sequence (DNA): TGCGCCAGCAGCCAAGGGGCGTGGCCCCCCCAGTTCTTC. It is translated as CASSQGAWPPQFF.

The rearrangement joins TRBV19 to TRBJ1-5; no definite D call. Germline-derived CDR1 and CDR2 are LNHDA and SQIVND (reference sequence). Trimming took off 6 bases at V and 0 bases at J, with 12 bases between the two ends. The length of the CDR3 is 15 residues. CDR3 in DNA: TGTGCCAGTAGCCAGACCTATTTTAGCAATCAGCCCCAGCATTTT. Protein: CASSQTYFSNQPQHF.

The chain links TRBV5-1 to TRBJ1-4; 7 bases match TRBD1. V lost 2 bases and J lost 8; bases outside the gene matches: 6. CDR3 length: 14 residues. In germline, CDR1 is SGHRS, CDR2 YFSETQ. The CDR3 DNA follows: TGCGCCAGCAGCTTTTCAGGGGGGGAAGAAAAACTGTTTTTT. Amino acids: CASSFSGGEEKLFF.

This clone appeared once. The chain recombines TRBV27 with TRBJ1-4; D gene ambiguous. Germline V lookup: CDR1 MNHEY, CDR2 SMNVEV (reference sequence). CDR3 size: 14 residues. V lost 3 bases, J lost 1 base, and 6 bases lay in between. CDR3 protein: CASSFGVTNEKLFF. CDR3 nucleotide sequence: TGTGCCAGCAGTTTCGGGGTAACTAATGAAAAACTGTTTTTT.

The chain employs TRBV15 and TRBJ1-1, with D possibly TRBD1 on 5 matching bases. Looked up from germline, CDR1 is LNHNV and CDR2 is YYDKDF (reference sequence). The V and J ends lost 1 base and 5 bases respectively, with 11 bases between them. CDR3 size: 14 residues. The CDR3 reads CATSRVGARTEAFF. In nucleotides, the CDR3 is TGTGCCACCAGCAGAGTCGGGGCGAGGACTGAAGCTTTCTTT. Complete variable domain (other parts from reference TRBV15 and TRBJ1-1): DAMVIQNPRYQVTQFGKPVTLSCSQTLNHNVMYWYQQKSSQAPKLLFHYYDKDFNNEADTPDNFQSRRPNTSFCFLDIRSPGLGDTAMYLCATSRVGARTEAFFGQGTRLTVV.

The rearrangement links TRBV5-1 to TRBJ1-1, with 9 bases that match TRBD1. V was pared by 5 bases and J by 0 bases, with 5 bases of the junction left unmatched. The CDR3 has 15 residues. Germline V gene lookup returns CDR1 SGHRS and CDR2 YFSETQ. The CDR3 coding sequence is TGCGCCAGCAGTCTAAGGACAGGGGTGAACACTGAAGCTTTCTTT. Its protein is CASSLRTGVNTEAFF.